The present entry profiles one T cell receptor (beta chain) with its context. Its antigen is unidentified. For CDR3 and TCR beta VDJ profiling, genomic DNA was the template used. TCRdb itself ran the reads through MiXCR, one entry per CDR3 protein. This table has 180,000 or so distinct CDR3 sequences, 40% to 55% appearing once. The data originate from a study of CD8+CD57+ T cells in acquired aplastic anemia. The overall study: Quantities of DNA derived from sorted CD4+ and CD8+ cells averaged roughly 3.4 ug. CD4+ cell libraries from healthy donors averaged approximately 10 million reads.

General study results and limits: Found in both controls and patients were almost 30 CD8+ CDR3 sequences. CD8+ Simpson's diversity showed no significant patient-control difference.

The material sequenced was sorted CD4+, CD8+, or CD8+CD57+ T cells (not recorded which) from PBMCs. This sequence originates from a human donor in good health.

The CDR3 DNA reads as TGTGCTAGAGCATACAGCTACGAGCAGTACTTC. Translation gives CARAYSYEQYF. The chain joins TRBV6-6 to TRBJ2-7; D unresolved. CDR1 is MNHNY, CDR2 SVGAGI, per germline (reference sequence). CDR3 length: 11 residues.